The present entry profiles one T cell receptor beta chain with its context. Its antigen is unidentified. From germline, CDR1 is MRHNA and CDR2 SNTAGT. V shed 2 bases and J shed 0 bases, with 2 bases lying between them. The CDR3 spans 14 residues. This record belongs to a study of PD-1 blockade in classical Hodgkin lymphoma. General study points: Some patients started nivolumab under 1 year after ASCT, and they were excluded.

This table comes from immunoSEQ multiplex PCR, and its TCRdb copy is limited to in-frame clones, with some not included. The sample lists some 24,000 clones; approximately 67% were seen once. Time point described: cycle 4 day 1 (C4D1), after 6 weeks of nivolumab. In every patient, relapse followed autologous stem cell transplantation, while exposure to brentuximab vedotin differed. This specimen was peripheral blood mononuclear cells (PBMCs), taken before the fourth cycle of nivolumab. The chain has TRBV6-4 and TRBJ2-6; no firm D call. The clonotype comes from a human donor with classical Hodgkin lymphoma. CDR3 sequence: CASSDNSGANVLTF. In nucleotides, the CDR3 is TGTGCCAGCAGTGACAACTCTGGGGCCAACGTCCTGACTTTC.